The TCR beta chain under discussion was sequenced for a study of Ad26.COV2.S vaccination and SARS-CoV-2 variants listed by TCRdb under 2021. Context from the whole study: Donors in the vaccine arm were drawn from COV1001, a phase I-IIa trial of Ad26.COV2.S in healthy adults that was multicentre, randomized, double-blind and placebo-controlled. Ad26.COV2.S was administered intramuscularly at 5 x 10^10 or 1 x 10^11 viral particles, either as a single shot or as two shots given 56 days apart. TCRbeta repertoire sequencing served as the tool for gauging how specific and how broad the SARS-CoV-2-reactive T cell receptors were following Ad26.COV2.S vaccination. Blinding of investigators to trial group allocation was maintained during experiments and outcome assessment. A total of roughly 30 samples were included in the TCR-sequenced set, comprising roughly 19 Ad26.COV2.S vaccine recipients, 5 placebo recipients and 8 SARS-CoV-2 convalescent individuals. Trial participants were randomized into five groups of five: low-dose or high-dose Ad26.COV2.S given once or twice, or placebo on both occasions. Results and caveats for the whole study, not just this receptor: Vaccine and placebo recipients had similar non-spike TCR breadth, a finding consistent with the vaccine containing only spike. It was noted by the authors that total T cell responses may have been underestimated by the TCR breadth and depth analyses. Spike-specific TCR breadth was higher in Ad26.COV2.S recipients than in placebo recipients (P = 0.0014). Comparing responses between vaccine doses or regimens was not something the study was powered to do. Substantial breadth of spike-specific CD8+ and CD4+ T cell responses was reported after vaccination.

Spanning cysteine to phenylalanine, the CDR3 consists of 13 amino acids. Just CDR3 DNA is preserved here, 39 bases in frame from base 1. From a lookup of the germline V gene, CDR1 and CDR2 are SGHTA and FQGNSA. Trimming at the junction amounts to 2 bases on V and 0 bases on J, and the germline ends lie 4 bases apart. This clone was seen once. Its antigen is unknown. No clone much larger than this one lies a single base away; base qualities are absent. The sample's treatment or condition label is to be understood as: 15 to 20 received Ad26.COV2.S at low or high dose, single or two shots; roughly 5 received placebo; per-sample allocation not given. For vaccine and placebo recipients, the sequenced repertoires came from samples collected on day 63 after the first injection. In Cohort 1b, roughly 25 adults aged 18-55 years were enrolled at a single site in Boston, USA, between 29 July and 7 August 2020. Ad26.COV2.S consisted of a replication-incompetent adenovirus type 26 vector by which a prefusion-stabilized SARS-CoV-2 spike protein from the original Wuhan strain was expressed.

TCRbeta CDR3 regions were sequenced with the immunoSEQ Assay. After extraction, genomic DNA underwent amplification by bias-controlled multiplex PCR, followed by high-throughput sequencing. The authors' pipeline ran thus. Collapsing and filtering of sequences were performed to quantify the absolute abundance of each unique TCRbeta CDR3 region. T cell fraction was estimated by normalizing TCRbeta template counts to usable DNA, which was measured by amplifying reference genes present in all nucleated cells. Repertoire TCRs were annotated as SARS-CoV-2-specific when V gene, CDR3 amino acid sequence and J gene were exactly matched to a known reactive TCR set. The reference SARS-CoV-2 TCR set was obtained from MIRA and was filtered for enrichment in COVID-19-positive ImmuneCODE repertoires, whereby public or cross-reactive TCRs were removed. Drawing on the MIRA antigens, annotated TCRs were analysed further at the level of specific ORF or position within ORF. Depth was the summed frequency of annotated unique rearrangements, while breadth was defined as annotated unique rearrangements over total unique productive rearrangements. Two-sided Wilcoxon rank-sum tests were used to compare TCR breadth between groups. Sourced from immuneACCESS, this table was stored by TCRdb with only in-frame sequences that have V and J called. A share of the clones is absent; for the studies checked, an unresolved V gene accounts for under half, and the remainder has no known explanation. That table gives V, J and clone size, and the DNA gave D and trimming. Counted in this sample were about 370,000 clones; about 85% of them appeared once. The ten largest clones take up more than 3% of the sample.

The source was peripheral blood, collected in a trial of Ad26.COV2.S vaccine versus placebo. The sequence is built from TRBV7-2 and TRBJ1-1, with the D gene not clear enough to name. This sequence was found in a person aged 18-60 years who received the Ad26.COV2.S COVID-19 vaccine or a placebo. The encoded CDR3 is CASSLWVNTEAFF. The DNA is TGTGCCAGCAGCTTATGGGTGAACACTGAAGCTTTCTTT.